Listed below are T cell receptor beta chains from one sample, sequenced in a study of T-cell memory formation after mild COVID-19. In TCRdb, the 5' RACE reads were re-called with MiXCR into one record per CDR3 protein. The sample has around 300,000 distinct CDR3 sequences, approximately 12% seen once. The sequenced sample consisted of PBMCs or a T cell subset sorted from them (not recorded which). These receptors all stem from a young man who had mild COVID-19 (a few samples of this study predate the infection). Cell type and time point are not known. Both conserved end residues are part of each CDR3. Fields, in order: V gene, J gene, CDR3 length, CDR3 protein.

V gene: TRBV29-1
J gene: TRBJ1-2
CDR3 length: 12
CDR3 protein: CSVDGQSYGYTF

V gene: TRBV12-3/TRBV12-4
J gene: TRBJ2-3
CDR3 length: 14
CDR3 protein: CASSFGPFTDTQYF

V gene: TRBV6-6
J gene: TRBJ1-2
CDR3 length: 19
CDR3 protein: CASSQVAGQGFRGNYGYTF

V gene: TRBV5-1
J gene: TRBJ1-1
CDR3 length: 14
CDR3 protein: CASSFGRGSTEAFF

V gene: TRBV10-1
J gene: TRBJ1-3
CDR3 length: 15
CDR3 protein: CARSESMEAGNTIYF

V gene: TRBV6-5
J gene: TRBJ1-1
CDR3 length: 15
CDR3 protein: CASSYWGGGNTEAFF

V gene: TRBV7-8
J gene: TRBJ1-1
CDR3 length: 15
CDR3 protein: CASSLRTGWGTEAFF

V gene: TRBV6-2/TRBV6-3
J gene: TRBJ2-2
CDR3 length: 12
CDR3 protein: CASSWGAGELFF

V gene: TRBV9
J gene: TRBJ2-1
CDR3 length: 15
CDR3 protein: CASSVKGGTYNEQFF

V gene: TRBV3-1
J gene: TRBJ1-6
CDR3 length: 14
CDR3 protein: CASSQDRVGSPLHF

V gene: TRBV3-1
J gene: TRBJ2-5
CDR3 length: 12
CDR3 protein: CASSPRGETQYF

V gene: TRBV7-3
J gene: TRBJ2-1
CDR3 length: 12
CDR3 protein: CASSLRGNEQFF

V gene: TRBV18
J gene: TRBJ2-6
CDR3 length: 16
CDR3 protein: CASSPPWGLGANVLTF

V gene: TRBV5-1
J gene: TRBJ2-1
CDR3 length: 16
CDR3 protein: CASWVASGGFYNEQFF

V gene: TRBV7-9
J gene: TRBJ2-7
CDR3 length: 13
CDR3 protein: CASSPTPNYEQYF

V gene: TRBV11-2
J gene: TRBJ2-1
CDR3 length: 16
CDR3 protein: CASSLAATGMAGGPFF

V gene: TRBV27
J gene: TRBJ1-1
CDR3 length: 16
CDR3 protein: CASSPLGGRVNTEAFF

V gene: TRBV5-4
J gene: TRBJ2-5
CDR3 length: 14
CDR3 protein: CASSLVDSQETQYF

V gene: TRBV5-4
J gene: TRBJ1-2
CDR3 length: 16
CDR3 protein: CASSLGRARAGNGYTF

V gene: TRBV7-2
J gene: TRBJ1-4
CDR3 length: 15
CDR3 protein: CASSHPGQGDEKLFF

V gene: TRBV20-1
J gene: TRBJ2-3
CDR3 length: 14
CDR3 protein: CSAPLAGSTDTQYF

V gene: TRBV2
J gene: TRBJ2-7
CDR3 length: 14
CDR3 protein: CASSDRQYYYEQYF

V gene: TRBV7-2
J gene: TRBJ2-7
CDR3 length: 13
CDR3 protein: CASSLSLVGEQYF

V gene: TRBV5-6
J gene: TRBJ2-6
CDR3 length: 13
CDR3 protein: CASSLRGANVLTF

V gene: TRBV4-1
J gene: TRBJ1-1
CDR3 length: 12
CDR3 protein: CASSRGRGEAFF

V gene: TRBV7-9
J gene: TRBJ2-5
CDR3 length: 17
CDR3 protein: CASSFPSSGGLQETQYF

V gene: TRBV19
J gene: TRBJ2-4
CDR3 length: 13
CDR3 protein: CASSRSRENIQYF

V gene: TRBV4-3
J gene: TRBJ1-5
CDR3 length: 14
CDR3 protein: CASSQDIRDQPQHF

V gene: TRBV20-1
J gene: TRBJ2-5
CDR3 length: 14
CDR3 protein: CSARRSGGRETQYF

V gene: TRBV7-9
J gene: TRBJ2-3
CDR3 length: 16
CDR3 protein: CASSTMTSGDADTQYF

V gene: TRBV5-5
J gene: TRBJ2-1
CDR3 length: 16
CDR3 protein: CASSPILRSSYNEQFF

V gene: TRBV7-2
J gene: TRBJ1-1
CDR3 length: 15
CDR3 protein: CASSQMRVAGAEAFF

V gene: TRBV20-1
J gene: TRBJ1-4
CDR3 length: 16
CDR3 protein: CSARGIVEVSSEKLFF

V gene: TRBV4-3
J gene: TRBJ2-1
CDR3 length: 16
CDR3 protein: CASSQGGTRINNEQFF

V gene: TRBV5-5
J gene: TRBJ2-2
CDR3 length: 14
CDR3 protein: CASSLSSGAGELFF

V gene: TRBV18
J gene: TRBJ1-1
CDR3 length: 16
CDR3 protein: CASSPIGPTENTEAFF

V gene: TRBV27
J gene: TRBJ2-3
CDR3 length: 16
CDR3 protein: CASSLMTSGRADTQYF

V gene: TRBV7-3
J gene: TRBJ2-3
CDR3 length: 16
CDR3 protein: CASSSGTQLSTDTQYF

V gene: TRBV5-1
J gene: TRBJ2-3
CDR3 length: 14
CDR3 protein: CASSEGTGPDTQYF

V gene: TRBV7-9
J gene: TRBJ2-7
CDR3 length: 14
CDR3 protein: CASTGQGGHYEQYF

V gene: TRBV28
J gene: TRBJ1-5
CDR3 length: 16
CDR3 protein: CASTPRGLGSNQPQHF

V gene: TRBV4-1
J gene: TRBJ2-5
CDR3 length: 14
CDR3 protein: CASSQRGGGETQYF

V gene: TRBV5-1
J gene: TRBJ1-2
CDR3 length: 15
CDR3 protein: CASSSRDRGAYGYTF

V gene: TRBV7-2
J gene: TRBJ1-2
CDR3 length: 15
CDR3 protein: CASSLVADPRYGYTF

V gene: TRBV4-1
J gene: TRBJ1-4
CDR3 length: 13
CDR3 protein: CASSLAVREKLFF

V gene: TRBV3-1
J gene: TRBJ1-1
CDR3 length: 14
CDR3 protein: CASSQVGGSTEAFF

V gene: TRBV6-5
J gene: TRBJ1-2
CDR3 length: 13
CDR3 protein: CASKETGNYGYTF

V gene: TRBV7-8
J gene: TRBJ1-1
CDR3 length: 15
CDR3 protein: CASSLARWGNTEAFF

V gene: TRBV7-2
J gene: TRBJ2-6
CDR3 length: 13
CDR3 protein: CASSAVGANVLTF

V gene: TRBV20-1
J gene: TRBJ1-6
CDR3 length: 14
CDR3 protein: CSAYPGAGGSPLHF

V gene: TRBV11-2
J gene: TRBJ2-5
CDR3 length: 12
CDR3 protein: CASSFSPGLVSF

V gene: TRBV24-1
J gene: TRBJ2-4
CDR3 length: 16
CDR3 protein: CATKILGALAKNIQYF

V gene: TRBV20-1
J gene: TRBJ1-4
CDR3 length: 13
CDR3 protein: CSARDENRVELFF